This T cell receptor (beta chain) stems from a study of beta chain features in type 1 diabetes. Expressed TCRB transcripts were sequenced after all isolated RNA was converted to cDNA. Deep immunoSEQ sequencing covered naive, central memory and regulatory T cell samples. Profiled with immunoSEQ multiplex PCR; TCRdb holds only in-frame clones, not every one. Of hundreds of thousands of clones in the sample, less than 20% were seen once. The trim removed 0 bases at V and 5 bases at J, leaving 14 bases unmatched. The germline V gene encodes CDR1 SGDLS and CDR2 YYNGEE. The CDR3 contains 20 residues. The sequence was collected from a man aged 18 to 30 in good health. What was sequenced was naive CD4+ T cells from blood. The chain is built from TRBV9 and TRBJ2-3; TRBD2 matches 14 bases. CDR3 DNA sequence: TGTGCCAGCAGCGTAGGACTGACCGGGACTAGCGGGAGTGTGGGAGATACGCAGTATTTT. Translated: CASSVGLTGTSGSVGDTQYF.